This TCR beta chain was sequenced for a study of identical twins. One entry per CDR3 protein, called by TCRdb with MiXCR from the 5' RACE reads. Altogether 350,000 to 600,000 distinct CDR3 sequences are present, approximately 14% being singletons, with the ten largest covering approximately 0.52%. Another study also made use of these data, one on yellow fever vaccine responses in identical twins.

Sequences were obtained from CD4+ T cells sorted from blood. This clonotype originated in a woman younger than 30 in good health.

The CDR3 sequence: CASSREEDTEAFF. CDR3 DNA: TGTGCCAGCAGTCGTGAGGAGGACACTGAAGCTTTCTTT. The J gene is TRBJ1-1, the V gene TRBV27; no clear D. Germline V gives CDR1 MNHEY, CDR2 SMNVEV (reference sequence). Trimming removed 5 bases at V and 3 bases at J, with 10 bases between. The CDR3 is 13 residues long.